A selection of T cell receptor beta chains follows, all from one sample in a study of blood T cell repertoires in COVID-19. This table comes from immunoSEQ multiplex PCR, and its TCRdb copy is limited to in-frame clones, with some not included. The sample has 130,000 or so clones, around 84% seen once. Sequenced input: peripheral blood. These receptors were taken from a woman aged 80 or over with acute or convalescent COVID-19. Each CDR3 is given with its conserved first and last residue. Each record gives: V gene, D gene, clone size, J gene, CDR3 length, CDR3 DNA, CDR3 protein. D genes are given only for firm matches. The listing skips clone size in some rows; elsewhere it reads once, few, many or a size class.

v_gene: TRBV27; d_gene: TRBD1; abundance: -; j_gene: TRBJ2-7; len: 16; CDR3nt: TGTGCCAGCAGTCGGGACGGGACAGGATTCAGATACGAGCAGTACTTC; CDR3aa: CASSRDGTGFRYEQYF
v_gene: TRBV28; d_gene: TRBD1; abundance: once; j_gene: TRBJ1-1; len: 13; CDR3nt: TGTGCCAGCAGGGGAAACCTCAGGGGGATGGCTTTCTTT; CDR3aa: CASRGNLRGMAFF
v_gene: TRBV7-2; d_gene: TRBD1; abundance: -; j_gene: TRBJ2-7; len: 16; CDR3nt: TGTGCCAGCAGCTTGGCCCCATCGGACAGGGCCTACGAGCAGTACTTC; CDR3aa: CASSLAPSDRAYEQYF
v_gene: TRBV29-1; d_gene: TRBD1; abundance: -; j_gene: TRBJ1-1; len: 16; CDR3nt: TGCAGCGTTGGGTTCGGACAGGGCAGATCGAACACTGAAGCTTTCTTT; CDR3aa: CSVGFGQGRSNTEAFF
v_gene: TRBV2; d_gene: TRBD2; abundance: -; j_gene: TRBJ2-5; len: 14; CDR3nt: TGTGCCAGCAGAGATACTAGCGGGGGTGAGACCCAGTACTTC; CDR3aa: CASRDTSGGETQYF
v_gene: TRBV18; d_gene: TRBD1; abundance: few; j_gene: TRBJ2-7; len: 14; CDR3nt: TGTGCCAGCTCACCAACAGGGGGCAACTACGAGCAGTACTTC; CDR3aa: CASSPTGGNYEQYF
v_gene: TRBV6-4; d_gene: TRBD1; abundance: -; j_gene: TRBJ1-5; len: 18; CDR3nt: TGTGCCAGCAGTGACCCTCCATACAGGGGTCCCCGCAATCAGCCCCAGCATTTT; CDR3aa: CASSDPPYRGPRNQPQHF
v_gene: TRBV7-9; d_gene: -; abundance: -; j_gene: TRBJ1-2; len: 13; CDR3nt: TGTGCCAGCAGCTTAGGGAGATTATATGGCTACACCTTC; CDR3aa: CASSLGRLYGYTF
v_gene: TRBV5-6; d_gene: TRBD2; abundance: -; j_gene: TRBJ2-3; len: 17; CDR3nt: TGTGCCAGCAGCTTGGCCGGGACTAGCGGACTCACAGATACGCAGTATTTT; CDR3aa: CASSLAGTSGLTDTQYF
v_gene: TRBV13; d_gene: -; abundance: -; j_gene: TRBJ1-6; len: 14; CDR3nt: TGTGCCAGCAGCGTCGGGTTCCTGAATTCACCCCTCCACTTT; CDR3aa: CASSVGFLNSPLHF
v_gene: TRBV3-1/TRBV3-2; d_gene: -; abundance: -; j_gene: TRBJ2-7; len: 15; CDR3nt: TGTGCCAGCAGCCAAAGGCGCAGGGGCGCCTACGAGCAGTACTTC; CDR3aa: CASSQRRRGAYEQYF
v_gene: TRBV29-1; d_gene: TRBD1; abundance: -; j_gene: TRBJ2-1; len: 15; CDR3nt: TGCAGCGTTGGCTTGACAGGGGTTTTAGACAATGAGCAGTTCTTC; CDR3aa: CSVGLTGVLDNEQFF
v_gene: TRBV7-2; d_gene: -; abundance: -; j_gene: TRBJ2-2; len: 13; CDR3nt: TGTGCCAGCAGCTTAAGGGGGACCGGGGAGCTGTTTTTT; CDR3aa: CASSLRGTGELFF
v_gene: TRBV7-2; d_gene: -; abundance: -; j_gene: TRBJ2-7; len: 12; CDR3nt: TGTGCCAGCAGCTATAGCGCCTACGAGCAGTACTTC; CDR3aa: CASSYSAYEQYF
v_gene: TRBV11-2; d_gene: -; abundance: -; j_gene: TRBJ2-7; len: 18; CDR3nt: TGTGCCAGCAGCTTAGATTCAAGACCCGGGACAACCACCTACGAGCAGTACTTC; CDR3aa: CASSLDSRPGTTTYEQYF
v_gene: TRBV15; d_gene: -; abundance: -; j_gene: TRBJ1-3; len: 12; CDR3nt: TGTGCCACCAGCAGAGATTATTACACCATATATTTT; CDR3aa: CATSRDYYTIYF
v_gene: TRBV7-2; d_gene: TRBD2; abundance: -; j_gene: TRBJ2-1; len: 16; CDR3nt: TGTGCCAGCAGCTTACTTTCGGGAGGGTCCTACAATGAGCAGTTCTTC; CDR3aa: CASSLLSGGSYNEQFF
v_gene: TRBV4-3; d_gene: -; abundance: -; j_gene: TRBJ1-1; len: 16; CDR3nt: TGCGCCAGCAGCCAATCCCCCACAGGGCGAAACACTGAAGCTTTCTTT; CDR3aa: CASSQSPTGRNTEAFF
v_gene: TRBV29-1; d_gene: -; abundance: -; j_gene: TRBJ1-1; len: 15; CDR3nt: TGCAGCGTTGAAGAATTGGGGCAGCCAAACACTGAAGCTTTCTTT; CDR3aa: CSVEELGQPNTEAFF
v_gene: TRBV27; d_gene: TRBD2; abundance: -; j_gene: TRBJ2-7; len: 15; CDR3nt: TGTGCCAGCAGTTTATGGCCAGGGAGGGCCTACGAGCAGTACTTC; CDR3aa: CASSLWPGRAYEQYF
v_gene: TRBV12-3/TRBV12-4; d_gene: -; abundance: -; j_gene: TRBJ1-1; len: 12; CDR3nt: TGTGCCAGCAGCAGAATGAACACTGAAGCTTTCTTT; CDR3aa: CASSRMNTEAFF
v_gene: TRBV5-4; d_gene: -; abundance: -; j_gene: TRBJ2-7; len: 12; CDR3nt: TGTGCCAGCAGCTTGGGGGGGCACGAGCAGTACTTC; CDR3aa: CASSLGGHEQYF
v_gene: TRBV7-9; d_gene: -; abundance: -; j_gene: TRBJ2-5; len: 14; CDR3nt: TGTGCCAGCAGCCCGCGGGACGGCCAAGAGACCCAGTACTTC; CDR3aa: CASSPRDGQETQYF
v_gene: TRBV6-5; d_gene: -; abundance: once; j_gene: TRBJ2-3; len: 15; CDR3nt: TGTGCCAGCAGTTACTCTGGGGAGGCCCCCGATACGCAGTATTTT; CDR3aa: CASSYSGEAPDTQYF
v_gene: TRBV4-1; d_gene: TRBD2; abundance: -; j_gene: TRBJ2-3; len: 15; CDR3nt: TGCGCCAGCAGCCAAGAACTAGCGGGTCGAAGTTATTCGTATTTT; CDR3aa: CASSQELAGRSYSYF
v_gene: TRBV3-1/TRBV3-2; d_gene: -; abundance: -; j_gene: TRBJ1-3; len: 15; CDR3nt: TGTGCCAGCAGCCTCTTGGGGGGCTCTGGAAACACCATATATTTT; CDR3aa: CASSLLGGSGNTIYF
v_gene: TRBV5-4; d_gene: TRBD1; abundance: -; j_gene: TRBJ2-1; len: 16; CDR3nt: TGTGCCAGCAGCCGGGGAACCGGGACAGGGCTCAATGAGCAGTTCTTC; CDR3aa: CASSRGTGTGLNEQFF
v_gene: TRBV30; d_gene: TRBD2; abundance: -; j_gene: TRBJ2-2; len: 13; CDR3nt: TGTGCCTGGCGGGGGGGCCCCACCGGGGAGCTGTTTTTT; CDR3aa: CAWRGGPTGELFF
v_gene: TRBV7-2; d_gene: TRBD2; abundance: -; j_gene: TRBJ2-4; len: 16; CDR3nt: TGTGCCAGCAGCTCGGGGGGGGCTCTAGCCAAAAACATTCAGTACTTC; CDR3aa: CASSSGGALAKNIQYF
v_gene: TRBV6-5; d_gene: TRBD1; abundance: -; j_gene: TRBJ1-3; len: 14; CDR3nt: TGTGCCAGCAGGTCCGGGACAGTTGGAAACACCATATATTTT; CDR3aa: CASRSGTVGNTIYF
v_gene: TRBV5-1; d_gene: TRBD2; abundance: -; j_gene: TRBJ2-1; len: 14; CDR3nt: TGCGCCAGCAGCCAAACCCTAGCGGGGCTTGAGCAGTTCTTC; CDR3aa: CASSQTLAGLEQFF
v_gene: TRBV3-1/TRBV3-2; d_gene: TRBD1; abundance: -; j_gene: TRBJ1-6; len: 14; CDR3nt: TGTGCCAGCAGTCGACAGGGGATGAATTCACCCCTCCACTTT; CDR3aa: CASSRQGMNSPLHF
v_gene: TRBV5-1; d_gene: -; abundance: -; j_gene: TRBJ2-1; len: 16; CDR3nt: TGCGCCAGCAGCTTGTCAGGGGCGATTTCCTACAATGAGCAGTTCTTC; CDR3aa: CASSLSGAISYNEQFF
v_gene: TRBV2; d_gene: -; abundance: -; j_gene: TRBJ1-5; len: 13; CDR3nt: TGTGCCAGCAACACAATCCTCGGGCAGCCCCAGCATTTT; CDR3aa: CASNTILGQPQHF
v_gene: TRBV6-5; d_gene: TRBD1; abundance: -; j_gene: TRBJ1-3; len: 15; CDR3nt: TGTGCCAGCAGTATTGGGACAGGGTCTGGAAACACCATATATTTT; CDR3aa: CASSIGTGSGNTIYF
v_gene: TRBV10-3; d_gene: -; abundance: -; j_gene: TRBJ2-3; len: 15; CDR3nt: TGTGCCATCAGTGAGTCCGAGGGAGATAAAGATACGCAGTATTTT; CDR3aa: CAISESEGDKDTQYF
v_gene: TRBV5-8; d_gene: TRBD1; abundance: -; j_gene: TRBJ2-1; len: 17; CDR3nt: TGTGCCAGCAGCTTGCCGGGGACAGGGGGCAGTGTGGATGAGCAGTTCTTC; CDR3aa: CASSLPGTGGSVDEQFF
v_gene: TRBV24-1; d_gene: -; abundance: -; j_gene: TRBJ2-5; len: 13; CDR3nt: TGTGCCACCAGTGATCCTACTTTGTCGACCCAGTACTTC; CDR3aa: CATSDPTLSTQYF
v_gene: TRBV6-5; d_gene: -; abundance: -; j_gene: TRBJ1-3; len: 15; CDR3nt: TGTGCCAGCAGCTACCTCCCCAGGACTGGAAACACCATATATTTT; CDR3aa: CASSYLPRTGNTIYF
v_gene: TRBV7-9; d_gene: TRBD2; abundance: once; j_gene: TRBJ2-7; len: 14; CDR3nt: TGTGCCAGCAGCTCAGGACTAGCCCTCTACGAGCAGTACTTC; CDR3aa: CASSSGLALYEQYF
v_gene: TRBV18; d_gene: -; abundance: -; j_gene: TRBJ1-5; len: 12; CDR3nt: TGTGCCAGCTCCCATACTAATCAGCCCCAGCATTTT; CDR3aa: CASSHTNQPQHF
v_gene: TRBV19; d_gene: TRBD1; abundance: -; j_gene: TRBJ2-4; len: 16; CDR3nt: TGTGCCAGTAGTCCGGGGACAGCTCTAGCCAAAAACATTCAGTACTTC; CDR3aa: CASSPGTALAKNIQYF
v_gene: TRBV3-1/TRBV3-2; d_gene: -; abundance: -; j_gene: TRBJ2-7; len: 16; CDR3nt: TGTGCCAGCAGCCAAGATTTGACTTCCGTCAGCTACGAGCAGTACTTC; CDR3aa: CASSQDLTSVSYEQYF
v_gene: TRBV5-1; d_gene: TRBD2; abundance: -; j_gene: TRBJ2-2; len: 15; CDR3nt: TGCGCCAGCAGGCATAGCGGGGCGAACACCGGGGAGCTGTTTTTT; CDR3aa: CASRHSGANTGELFF
v_gene: TRBV7-8; d_gene: TRBD1; abundance: -; j_gene: TRBJ1-2; len: 16; CDR3nt: TGTGCCAGCAGCTTATACCGTCAACAGGGGAACTATGGCTACACCTTC; CDR3aa: CASSLYRQQGNYGYTF
v_gene: TRBV18; d_gene: -; abundance: -; j_gene: TRBJ2-5; len: 14; CDR3nt: TGTGCCAGCTCACGAAGACAGGAGATCGAGACCCAGTACTTC; CDR3aa: CASSRRQEIETQYF
v_gene: TRBV4-3; d_gene: -; abundance: -; j_gene: TRBJ1-2; len: 14; CDR3nt: TGCGCCAGCAGCCTCAAAGCCGGGGACTATGGCTACACCTTC; CDR3aa: CASSLKAGDYGYTF
v_gene: TRBV19; d_gene: -; abundance: -; j_gene: TRBJ1-6; len: 15; CDR3nt: TGTGCCAGTAGACTTATGAGCTCCTATAATTCACCCCTCCACTTT; CDR3aa: CASRLMSSYNSPLHF
v_gene: TRBV9; d_gene: -; abundance: -; j_gene: TRBJ1-1; len: 13; CDR3nt: TGTGCCAGCAGCCCCCGGGTTGACACTGAAGCTTTCTTT; CDR3aa: CASSPRVDTEAFF
v_gene: TRBV7-2; d_gene: -; abundance: -; j_gene: TRBJ1-2; len: 14; CDR3nt: TGTGCCAGCAGCCCCCACATGGGGAGGTATGGCTACACCTTC; CDR3aa: CASSPHMGRYGYTF
v_gene: TRBV5-1; d_gene: -; abundance: -; j_gene: TRBJ1-1; len: 13; CDR3nt: TGCGCCAGCAGCCGGGAGCGGAACACTGAAGCTTTCTTT; CDR3aa: CASSRERNTEAFF
v_gene: TRBV9; d_gene: TRBD2; abundance: once; j_gene: TRBJ2-5; len: 15; CDR3nt: TGTGCCAGCAGCAACGGACTAGTTATCCAAGAGACCCAGTACTTC; CDR3aa: CASSNGLVIQETQYF
v_gene: TRBV6-5; d_gene: -; abundance: -; j_gene: TRBJ1-5; len: 14; CDR3nt: TGTGCCAGCAGTTACTCGTCGGGCAATCAGCCCCAGCATTTT; CDR3aa: CASSYSSGNQPQHF
v_gene: TRBV30; d_gene: -; abundance: -; j_gene: TRBJ1-2; len: 13; CDR3nt: TGTGCCTGGCGGGCCCCAGGGATCTATGGCTACACCTTC; CDR3aa: CAWRAPGIYGYTF